Listed here are 14 T cell receptor beta chains from one sample, sequenced in a study of blood T cell repertoires in COVID-19 (dated by TCRdb to 2019 to 2021). Receptor amplification or capture employed the immunoSEQ multiplex PCR assay. What TCRdb holds here is the immuneACCESS table cut down to in-frame rearrangements. Part of the clones is not present; checked against another copy, under half of the missing clones reflect an unresolved V gene, and the others are unexplained. Across this sample there are approximately 88,000 clones, with about 80% seen only once. The ten largest clones represent roughly 19% of the sample. Sequencing was done on a sample of peripheral blood. Receptors originate from a woman older than 75 with acute or convalescent COVID-19.

The CDR3 region has the DNA TGCGCCAGCAGCCAACCACCGACAGGGAGCTACGAGCAGTACTTC. Its protein is CASSQPPTGSYEQYF. The chain combines TRBV4-1 with TRBJ2-7; 7 bases map to TRBD1. The trim removed 2 bases at V and 3 bases at J, leaving 7 bases unmatched. The CDR3 loop spans 15 amino acids. The germline gives CDR1 MGHRA, CDR2 YSYEKL.

This chain joins TRBV27 and TRBJ1-5; D is unclear. The V end lost 2 bases, the J end lost 7 bases, and 6 bases lay between the germline ends. There are 12 residues in the CDR3. CDR1 is MNHEY and CDR2 is SMNVEV in the germline V gene (reference sequence). This chain's CDR3 is CASSLIGQPQHF. For the CDR3, the DNA is TGTGCCAGCAGTTTAATTGGCCAGCCCCAGCATTTT.

On this clone itself: At one boundary the junction diverges from the germline segment, which might be a read error. The genes are TRBV6-1 and TRBJ2-3, with 8 bases lining up with TRBD2. Looked up from germline, CDR1 is MNHNS and CDR2 is SASEGT. CDR3 length: 15 amino acids. The chain's CDR3 is CASNELAALRDTQYF. CDR3 nucleotide sequence: TGTGCCAGCAATGAACTAGCGGCCCTCCGGGATACGCAGTATTTT.

The chain uses TRBV9 and TRBJ1-2, with TRBD1 matching over 9 bases. This CDR3 is 19 amino acids long. After removal of 0 bases from V and 4 bases from J, the junction contained 16 bases not matched to a gene. Germline assignment: CDR1 SGDLS and CDR2 YYNGEE. The CDR3 protein is CASSVVTTGGVTGCYGYTF. CDR3 DNA sequence: TGTGCCAGCAGCGTAGTTACGACAGGGGGAGTTACCGGTTGCTATGGCTACACCTTC.

The CDR3, as DNA: TGTGCCAGCAGCACTGGGGGGAGTGCTTACACCTTC. Translation gives CASSTGGSAYTF. This chain joins TRBV7-2 and TRBJ1-2, with D maybe TRBD1 (5 bases). The V gene's germline CDR1 is SGHTA and CDR2 FQGNSA. Deletions cut 5 bases from V and 11 bases from J, with 15 bases between. The CDR3 covers 12 residues.

This sequence joins TRBV7-9 and TRBJ2-1; D might be TRBD2 (6 bases). Between the trimmed V and J ends, which lost 4 bases and 0 bases, there was a span of 10 bases. Germline CDR1 reads SEHNR; CDR2 reads FQNEAQ (reference sequence). CDR3 length equals 15 residues. The CDR3 region has the DNA TGTGCCAGCAGCTCCCCGGGACTCTCCTACAATGAGCAGTTCTTC. Amino acids: CASSSPGLSYNEQFF.

This clone was counted only a few times. The chain carries TRBV12-5 and TRBJ2-7, with D unclear. This CDR3 spans 13 amino acids. The ends were cut back, 1 base at V and 10 bases at J, with 14 bases in the middle. The germline gives CDR1 LGHNT, CDR2 FRNRAP. The CDR3 coding sequence is TGTGCTAGTGGTTTGGACCCCTTACGGTCTCAGTACTTC. It specifies CASGLDPLRSQYF.

The chain joins TRBV11-3 to TRBJ2-1; 8 bases line up with TRBD2. This CDR3 has 15 residues. Germline CDR1 is SGHNT and CDR2 is YENEEA. After removal of 4 bases from V and 5 bases from J, the junction contained 7 bases not matched to a gene. CDR3 DNA sequence: TGTGCCAGCAGCTCCCGAGCGGGAGTGAACAATGAGCAGTTCTTC. Its translation: CASSSRAGVNNEQFF.

The chain joins TRBV7-2 to TRBJ2-5, with a possible D match to TRBD1 (5 bases). This CDR3 is 13 amino acids long. Germline CDR1 reads SGHTA; CDR2 reads FQGNSA. V was clipped by 1 base and J by 4 bases, with 7 bases between them. The CDR3 spells CASSLGQGETQYF. The CDR3 DNA reads as TGTGCCAGCAGCTTAGGGCAGGGAGAGACCCAGTACTTC. Drawing the rest from reference TRBV7-2 and TRBJ2-5, the complete variable domain is GAGVSQSPSNKVTEKGKDVELRCDPISGHTALYWYRQSLGQGLEFLIYFQGNSAPDKSGLPSDRFSAERTGGSVSTLTIQRTQQEDSAVYLCASSLGQGETQYFGPGTRLLVL.

This clone has just a few counts. The V gene is TRBV3-1 (or the pseudogene TRBV3-2), the J gene TRBJ1-6; 8 bases match TRBD1. Per germline, CDR1 LGHDT and CDR2 YNNKEL (reference sequence). The CDR3 is made up of 14 amino acids. Germline trimming cut 3 bases from V and 10 bases from J; bases unmatched to any gene: 5. The CDR3 DNA reads TGTGCCAGCAGCCAGGACAGGGTGAGCTCACCCCTCCACTTT. Translation gives CASSQDRVSSPLHF.

This clone was observed a few times. This chain joins TRBV29-1 and TRBJ1-2, with 11 nucleotides matching TRBD1. CDR1 and CDR2 (germline): SQVTM, ANQGSEA. Unmatched junction bases numbered 16, after V lost 6 bases and J lost 4 bases. The CDR3 spans 17 residues. The CDR3 DNA follows: TGCAGCGTAGCAGGAGGCCGGACAGGGGGCATTTTCTATGGCTACACCTTC. Protein product: CSVAGGRTGGIFYGYTF.

This chain links TRBV5-1 with TRBJ1-4; 7 bases fit TRBD1. Germline-derived CDR1 and CDR2 are SGHRS and YFSETQ. The V gene end was trimmed by 1 base and the J gene end by 15 bases; junction bases not matched to a gene: 15. CDR3 length: 15 residues. The CDR3 loop reads CASSLTGAQGQLMFF. The CDR3, as DNA: TGCGCCAGCAGCTTGACTGGTGCACAGGGGCAATTGATGTTTTTT. Filled out from reference TRBV5-1 and TRBJ1-4, the complete variable domain reads KAGVTQTPRYLIKTRGQQVTLSCSPISGHRSVSWYQQTPGQGLQFLFEYFSETQRNKGNFPGRFSGRQFSNSRSEMNVSTLELGDSALYLCASSLTGAQGQLMFFGSGTQLSVL.

V gene TRBV5-4 combines with J gene TRBJ1-4; tentative D call: TRBD1 (6 bases). V was trimmed by 1 base and J by 8 bases, leaving 18 bases between them. Germline CDR1 reads SGHNT; CDR2 reads YYREEE (reference sequence). This CDR3 has 16 residues. CDR3 residues: CASSLWAGDGEEKLFF. The CDR3 DNA follows: TGTGCCAGCAGCTTGTGGGCAGGGGATGGGGAAGAAAAACTGTTTTTT.

The chain employs TRBV9 and TRBJ2-3; the D gene is possibly TRBD2 (5 bases). The germline V and J ends were trimmed by 2 bases and 6 bases, with 22 bases remaining between them. This CDR3 contains 17 residues. The germline V gene has CDR1 SGDLS and CDR2 YYNGEE. CDR3 nucleotide sequence: TGTGCCAGCAGCGTTCCTCGAGGGCAGTTGTGGAGTGATACGCAGTATTTT. This codes for CASSVPRGQLWSDTQYF.